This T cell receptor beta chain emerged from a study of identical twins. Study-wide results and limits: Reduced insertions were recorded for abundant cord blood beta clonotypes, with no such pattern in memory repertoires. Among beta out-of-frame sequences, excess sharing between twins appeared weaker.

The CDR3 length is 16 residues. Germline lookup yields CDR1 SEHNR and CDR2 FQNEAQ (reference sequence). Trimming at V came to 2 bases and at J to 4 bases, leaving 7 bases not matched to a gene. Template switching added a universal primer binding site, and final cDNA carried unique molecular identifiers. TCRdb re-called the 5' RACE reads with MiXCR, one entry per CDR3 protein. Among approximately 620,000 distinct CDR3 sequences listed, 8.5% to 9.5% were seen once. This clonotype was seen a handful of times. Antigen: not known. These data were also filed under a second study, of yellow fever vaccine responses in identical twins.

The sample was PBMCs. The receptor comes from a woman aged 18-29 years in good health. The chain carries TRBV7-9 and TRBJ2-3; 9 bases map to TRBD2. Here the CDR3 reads CASSLSLAGMSDTQYF. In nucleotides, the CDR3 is TGTGCCAGCAGCTTATCCCTAGCGGGAATGTCAGATACGCAGTATTTT.